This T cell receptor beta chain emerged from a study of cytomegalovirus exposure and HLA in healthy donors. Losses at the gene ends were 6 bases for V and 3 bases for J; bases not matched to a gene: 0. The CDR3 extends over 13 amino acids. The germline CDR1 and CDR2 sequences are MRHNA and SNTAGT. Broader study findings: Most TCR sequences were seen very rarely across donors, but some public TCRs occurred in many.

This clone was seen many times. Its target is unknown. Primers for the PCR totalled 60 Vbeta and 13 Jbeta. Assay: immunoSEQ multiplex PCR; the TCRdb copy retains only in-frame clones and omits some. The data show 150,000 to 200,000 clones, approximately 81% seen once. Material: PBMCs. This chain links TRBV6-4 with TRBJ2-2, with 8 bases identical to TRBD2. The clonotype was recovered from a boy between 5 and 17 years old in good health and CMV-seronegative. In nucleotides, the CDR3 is TGTGCCAGCAGCGGGGGGGACACCGGGGAGCTGTTTTTT. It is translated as CASSGGDTGELFF.